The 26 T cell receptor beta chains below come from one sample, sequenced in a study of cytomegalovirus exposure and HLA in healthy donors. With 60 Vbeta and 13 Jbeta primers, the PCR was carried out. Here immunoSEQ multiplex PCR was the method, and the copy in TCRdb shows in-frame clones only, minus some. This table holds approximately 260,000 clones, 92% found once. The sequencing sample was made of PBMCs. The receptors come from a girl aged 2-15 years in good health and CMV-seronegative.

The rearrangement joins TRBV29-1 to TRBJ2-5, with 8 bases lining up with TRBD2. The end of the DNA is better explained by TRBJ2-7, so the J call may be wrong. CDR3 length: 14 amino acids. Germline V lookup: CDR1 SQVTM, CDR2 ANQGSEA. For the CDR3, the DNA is TGCAGCGTAGCGACTAGCGTTAGGGTCTACGAGCAGTACTTC. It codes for CSVATSVRVYEQYF.

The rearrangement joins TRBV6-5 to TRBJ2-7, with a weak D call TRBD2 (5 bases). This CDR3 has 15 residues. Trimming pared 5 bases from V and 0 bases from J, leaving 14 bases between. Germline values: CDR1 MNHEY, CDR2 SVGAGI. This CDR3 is CASSLRLTNSYEQYF. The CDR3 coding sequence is TGTGCCAGCAGTCTAAGACTAACCAACTCCTACGAGCAGTACTTC.

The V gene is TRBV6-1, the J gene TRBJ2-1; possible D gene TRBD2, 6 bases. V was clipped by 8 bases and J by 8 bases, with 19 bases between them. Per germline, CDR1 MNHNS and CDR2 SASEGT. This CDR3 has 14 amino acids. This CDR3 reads CASSKLAPNHEQFF. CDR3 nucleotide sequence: TGTGCCAGCTCGAAGCTAGCGCCCAACCATGAGCAGTTCTTC.

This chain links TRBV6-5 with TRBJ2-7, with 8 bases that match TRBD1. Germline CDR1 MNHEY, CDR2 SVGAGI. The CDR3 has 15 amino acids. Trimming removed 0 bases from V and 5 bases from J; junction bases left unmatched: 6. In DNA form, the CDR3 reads TGTGCCAGCAGTTACTCACGGACAGGGATGCACGAGCAGTACTTC. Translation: CASSYSRTGMHEQYF.

For the CDR3, the DNA is TGTGCCTGGAGTGACGGGATTCCAGATACGCAGTATTTT. Translation: CAWSDGIPDTQYF. The rearrangement joins TRBV30 to TRBJ2-3, with a weak D call TRBD2 (5 bases). The V end was cut by 1 base, the J end by 4 bases, with 9 bases between. CDR1 and CDR2 from the germline V gene are GTSNPN and SVGIG (reference sequence). There are 13 residues in the CDR3.

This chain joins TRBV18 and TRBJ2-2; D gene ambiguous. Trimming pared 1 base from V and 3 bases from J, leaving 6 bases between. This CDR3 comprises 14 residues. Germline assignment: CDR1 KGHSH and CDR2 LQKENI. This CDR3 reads CASSPRQDTGELFF. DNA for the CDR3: TGTGCCAGCTCACCACGGCAAGACACCGGGGAGCTGTTTTTT.

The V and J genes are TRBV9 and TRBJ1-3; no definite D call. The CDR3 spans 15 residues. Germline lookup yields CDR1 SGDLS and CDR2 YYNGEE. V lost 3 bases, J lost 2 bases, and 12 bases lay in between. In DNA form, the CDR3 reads TGTGCCAGCAGCGAGACCCCGGAGACTGGAAACACCATATATTTT. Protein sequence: CASSETPETGNTIYF.

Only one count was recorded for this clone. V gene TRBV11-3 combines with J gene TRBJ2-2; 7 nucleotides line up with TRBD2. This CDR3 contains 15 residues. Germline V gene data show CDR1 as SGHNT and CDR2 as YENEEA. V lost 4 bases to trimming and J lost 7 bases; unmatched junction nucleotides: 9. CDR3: CASSSLPRGVGELFF. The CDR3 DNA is TGTGCCAGCAGCTCCCTTCCCCGGGGGGTCGGGGAGCTGTTTTTT.

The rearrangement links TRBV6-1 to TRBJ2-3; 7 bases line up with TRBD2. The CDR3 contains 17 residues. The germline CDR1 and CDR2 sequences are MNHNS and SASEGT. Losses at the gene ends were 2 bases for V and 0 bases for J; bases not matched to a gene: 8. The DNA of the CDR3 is TGTGCCAGCAGTGAACCCGTCGGGGGGTATAGCACAGATACGCAGTATTTT. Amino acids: CASSEPVGGYSTDTQYF.

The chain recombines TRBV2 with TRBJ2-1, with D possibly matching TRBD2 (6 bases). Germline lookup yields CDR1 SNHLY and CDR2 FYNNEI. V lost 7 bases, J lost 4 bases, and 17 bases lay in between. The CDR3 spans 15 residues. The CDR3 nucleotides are TGTGCCAGCATGGATAGCGGATTAGCATACAATGAGCAGTTCTTC. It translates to CASMDSGLAYNEQFF. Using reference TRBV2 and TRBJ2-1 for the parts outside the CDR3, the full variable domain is EPEVTQTPSHQVTQMGQEVILRCVPISNHLYFYWYRQILGQKVEFLVSFYNNEISEKSEIFDDQFSVERPDGSNFTLKIRSTKLEDSAMYFCASMDSGLAYNEQFFGPGTRLTVL.

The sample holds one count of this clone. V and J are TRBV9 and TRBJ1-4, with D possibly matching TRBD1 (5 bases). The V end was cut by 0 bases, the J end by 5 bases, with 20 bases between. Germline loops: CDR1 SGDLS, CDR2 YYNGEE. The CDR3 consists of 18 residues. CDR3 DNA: TGTGCCAGCAGCGTAGGTGGGCTCATTGGAGACAGAAATGAAAAACTGTTTTTT. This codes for CASSVGGLIGDRNEKLFF.

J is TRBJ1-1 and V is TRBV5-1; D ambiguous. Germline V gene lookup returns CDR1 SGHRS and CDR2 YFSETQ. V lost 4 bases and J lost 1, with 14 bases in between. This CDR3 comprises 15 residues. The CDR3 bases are TGCGCCAGCAGCCGAGACCCAGGATCGAACACTGAAGCTTTCTTT. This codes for CASSRDPGSNTEAFF.

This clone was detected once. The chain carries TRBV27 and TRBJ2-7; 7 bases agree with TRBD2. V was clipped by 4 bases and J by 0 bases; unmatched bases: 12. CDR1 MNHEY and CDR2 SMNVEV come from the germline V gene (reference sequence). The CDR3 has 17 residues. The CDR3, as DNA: TGTGCCAGCAGTTCGACCCTCAGCGGGGCCCTCTCCTACGAGCAGTACTTC. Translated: CASSSTLSGALSYEQYF.

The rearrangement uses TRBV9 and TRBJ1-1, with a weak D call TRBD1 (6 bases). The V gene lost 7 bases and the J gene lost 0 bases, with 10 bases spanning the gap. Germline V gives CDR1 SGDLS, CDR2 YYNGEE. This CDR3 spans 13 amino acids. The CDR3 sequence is CASSRGLNTEAFF. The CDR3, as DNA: TGTGCCAGCTCCAGGGGTTTGAACACTGAAGCTTTCTTT.

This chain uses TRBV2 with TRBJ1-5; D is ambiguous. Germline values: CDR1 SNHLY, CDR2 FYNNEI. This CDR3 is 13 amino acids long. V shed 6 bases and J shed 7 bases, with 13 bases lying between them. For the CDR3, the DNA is TGTGCCAGCAGACCTTGGGGAGGCCAGCCCCAGCATTTT. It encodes CASRPWGGQPQHF. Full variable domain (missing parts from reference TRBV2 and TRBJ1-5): EPEVTQTPSHQVTQMGQEVILRCVPISNHLYFYWYRQILGQKVEFLVSFYNNEISEKSEIFDDQFSVERPDGSNFTLKIRSTKLEDSAMYFCASRPWGGQPQHFGDGTRLSIL.

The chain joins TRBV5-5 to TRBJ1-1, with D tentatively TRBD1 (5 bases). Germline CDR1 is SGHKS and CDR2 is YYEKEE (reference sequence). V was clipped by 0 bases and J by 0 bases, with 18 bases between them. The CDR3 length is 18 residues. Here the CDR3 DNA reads TGTGCCAGCAGCTTGGAAGGCAGTCAGGGCTACATGAACACTGAAGCTTTCTTT. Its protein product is CASSLEGSQGYMNTEAFF.

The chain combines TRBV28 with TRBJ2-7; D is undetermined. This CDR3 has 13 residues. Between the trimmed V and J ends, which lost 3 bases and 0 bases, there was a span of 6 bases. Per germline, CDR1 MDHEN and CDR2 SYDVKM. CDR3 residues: CASSLFLSYEQYF. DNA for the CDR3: TGTGCCAGCAGTTTGTTTCTCTCCTACGAGCAGTACTTC.

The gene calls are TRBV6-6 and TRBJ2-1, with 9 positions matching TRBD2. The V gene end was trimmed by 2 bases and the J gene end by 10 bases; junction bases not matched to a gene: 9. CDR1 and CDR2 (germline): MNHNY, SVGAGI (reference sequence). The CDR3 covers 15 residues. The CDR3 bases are TGTGCCAGCAGTTACGCGGCTAGCGGGACCGGGGAGCAGTTCTTC. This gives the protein CASSYAASGTGEQFF.

This CDR3 is CASSSPRTGFYNEQFF. The CDR3 DNA follows: TGTGCCAGCAGTTCCCCTCGGACAGGGTTCTACAATGAGCAGTTCTTC. The rearrangement links TRBV27 to TRBJ2-1, with TRBD1 matching over 8 bases. Germline lookup yields CDR1 MNHEY and CDR2 SMNVEV (reference sequence). With V trimmed by 4 bases and J by 3 bases, 8 bases remained unmatched. The CDR3 extends over 16 amino acids.

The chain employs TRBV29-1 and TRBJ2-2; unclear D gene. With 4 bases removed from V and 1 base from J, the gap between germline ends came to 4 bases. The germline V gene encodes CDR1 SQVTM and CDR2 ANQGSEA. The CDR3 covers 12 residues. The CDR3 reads CSVGLNTGELFF. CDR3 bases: TGCAGCGTTGGTCTGAACACCGGGGAGCTGTTTTTT.

The CDR3 protein is CASGLLGTGNQPQHF. CDR3 nucleotide sequence: TGTGCTAGTGGTTTGTTAGGGACAGGGAATCAGCCCCAGCATTTT. The chain is built from TRBV12-5 and TRBJ1-5, with TRBD1 identical over 9 bases. Germline CDR1 reads LGHNT; CDR2 reads FRNRAP. This CDR3 has 15 amino acids. The J segment lost 4 bases and the V segment lost 2 bases, leaving 3 bases of the junction unmatched.

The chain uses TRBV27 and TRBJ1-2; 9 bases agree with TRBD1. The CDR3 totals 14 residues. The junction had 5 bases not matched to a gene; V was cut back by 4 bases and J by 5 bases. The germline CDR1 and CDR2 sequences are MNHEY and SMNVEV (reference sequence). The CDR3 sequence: CASSSSGQGYGYTF. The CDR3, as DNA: TGTGCCAGCAGTTCCAGTGGACAGGGGTATGGCTACACCTTC.

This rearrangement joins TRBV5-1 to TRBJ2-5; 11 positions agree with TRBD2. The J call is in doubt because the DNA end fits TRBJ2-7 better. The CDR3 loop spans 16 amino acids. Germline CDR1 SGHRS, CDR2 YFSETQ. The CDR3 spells CASSPSPTSGAYEQYF. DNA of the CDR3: TGCGCCAGCAGCCCATCCCCGACTAGCGGGGCTTACGAGCAGTACTTC.

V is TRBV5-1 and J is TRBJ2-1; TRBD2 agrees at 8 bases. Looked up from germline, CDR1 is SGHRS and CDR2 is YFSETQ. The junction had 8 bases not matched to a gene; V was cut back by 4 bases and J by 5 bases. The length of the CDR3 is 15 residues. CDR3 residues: CASSPGLDPHNEQFF. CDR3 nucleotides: TGCGCCAGCAGCCCGGGACTAGATCCCCACAATGAGCAGTTCTTC.

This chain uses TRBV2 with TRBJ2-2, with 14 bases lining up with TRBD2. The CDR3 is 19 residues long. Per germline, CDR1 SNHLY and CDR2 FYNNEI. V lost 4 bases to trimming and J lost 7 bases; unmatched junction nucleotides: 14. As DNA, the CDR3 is TGTGCCAGCAGTGGAATACCGACTAGCGGGAGGGCCCTCGGCGGGGAGCTGTTTTTT. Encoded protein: CASSGIPTSGRALGGELFF.

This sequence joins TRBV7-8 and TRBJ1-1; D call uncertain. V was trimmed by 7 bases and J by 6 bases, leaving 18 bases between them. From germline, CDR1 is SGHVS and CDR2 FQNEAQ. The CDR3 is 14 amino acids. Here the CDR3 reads CASNQGSSLAEAFF. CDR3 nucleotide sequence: TGTGCCAGCAACCAAGGGAGCTCTCTCGCTGAAGCTTTCTTT. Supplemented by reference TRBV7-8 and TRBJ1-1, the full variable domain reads GAGVSQSPRYKVAKRGQDVALRCDPISGHVSLFWYQQALGQGPEFLTYFQNEAQLDKSGLPSDRFFAERPEGSVSTLKIQRTQQEDSAVYLCASNQGSSLAEAFFGQGTRLTVV.